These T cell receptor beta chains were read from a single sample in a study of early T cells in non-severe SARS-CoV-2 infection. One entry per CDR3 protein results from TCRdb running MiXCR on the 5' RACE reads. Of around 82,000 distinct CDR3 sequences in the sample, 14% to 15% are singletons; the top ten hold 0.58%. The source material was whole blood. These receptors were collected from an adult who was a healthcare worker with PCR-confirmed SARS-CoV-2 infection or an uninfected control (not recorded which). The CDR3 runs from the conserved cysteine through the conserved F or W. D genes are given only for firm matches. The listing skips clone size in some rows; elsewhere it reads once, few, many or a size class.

CDR3 DNA: TGTGCCAGCAGCTTCGCAAGGGGGGCCAACGTCCTGACTTTC
CDR3 protein: CASSFARGANVLTF
D gene: NA
V gene: TRBV7-9
J gene: TRBJ2-6
clone size: many

CDR3 DNA: TGCAGTGCTAGAAATCGGGGAAACTATGGCTACACCTTC
CDR3 protein: CSARNRGNYGYTF
D gene: NA
V gene: TRBV20-1
J gene: TRBJ1-2
clone size: few

CDR3 DNA: TGTGCCAGCACAGGGGAATCAGACCACCCTCTCCAAGAGACCCAGTACTTC
CDR3 protein: CASTGESDHPLQETQYF
D gene: NA
V gene: TRBV27
J gene: TRBJ2-5
clone size: NA

CDR3 DNA: TGTGCCAGCAGACTTGGGAGCTCCTACAATGAGCAGTTCTTC
CDR3 protein: CASRLGSSYNEQFF
D gene: NA
V gene: TRBV2
J gene: TRBJ2-1
clone size: few

CDR3 DNA: TGTGCCAGCAGCTTAAGCGGGTACACAGATACGCAGTATTTT
CDR3 protein: CASSLSGYTDTQYF
D gene: NA
V gene: TRBV7-3
J gene: TRBJ2-3
clone size: many

CDR3 DNA: TGCAGCGTCCGCTCCAGGGTGAACACTGAAGCTTTCTTT
CDR3 protein: CSVRSRVNTEAFF
D gene: NA
V gene: TRBV29-1
J gene: TRBJ1-1
clone size: many

CDR3 DNA: TGCGCCAGCAGCGCCAGACTAGCGGGGGAAGCCGGGGAGCTGTTTTTT
CDR3 protein: CASSARLAGEAGELFF
D gene: TRBD2
V gene: TRBV5-1
J gene: TRBJ2-2
clone size: few

CDR3 DNA: TGTGCCACCAGACGTAGCGGGGGGGACAATGAGCAGTTCTTC
CDR3 protein: CATRRSGGDNEQFF
D gene: TRBD2
V gene: TRBV19
J gene: TRBJ2-1
clone size: NA

CDR3 DNA: TGTGCCAGCAGCCAACAGGGGGCTAATGAGCAGTTCTTC
CDR3 protein: CASSQQGANEQFF
D gene: TRBD1
V gene: TRBV2
J gene: TRBJ2-1
clone size: NA

CDR3 DNA: TGTGCCAGCAGCCAAGTGGACCGCTTCTTCGGGGGGGCCGCCAAAAACATTCAGTACTTC
CDR3 protein: CASSQVDRFFGGAAKNIQYF
D gene: TRBD2
V gene: TRBV3-1
J gene: TRBJ2-4
clone size: few

CDR3 DNA: TGTGCCAGCAGCTTCTCTGCAGGGAGCTACAATGAGCAGTTCTTC
CDR3 protein: CASSFSAGSYNEQFF
D gene: NA
V gene: TRBV5-5
J gene: TRBJ2-1
clone size: NA

CDR3 DNA: TGTGCCAGCAGTGCGGACTATTCCCGTAAAGATACGCAGTATTTT
CDR3 protein: CASSADYSRKDTQYF
D gene: NA
V gene: TRBV6-1
J gene: TRBJ2-3
clone size: few

CDR3 DNA: TGCAGCGTTGCAGCGGTTACCCAAGAGACCCAGTACTTC
CDR3 protein: CSVAAVTQETQYF
D gene: NA
V gene: TRBV29-1
J gene: TRBJ2-5
clone size: few

CDR3 DNA: TGTGCCAGCAGCTCGCGGGGGGCCCCTAAGGGCTACACCTTC
CDR3 protein: CASSSRGAPKGYTF
D gene: NA
V gene: TRBV11-2
J gene: TRBJ1-2
clone size: many

CDR3 DNA: TGCGCCAGCAGCTTGGATTCGGCAGGGGGGAACACCGGGGAGCTGTTTTTT
CDR3 protein: CASSLDSAGGNTGELFF
D gene: TRBD1
V gene: TRBV5-1
J gene: TRBJ2-2
clone size: many

CDR3 DNA: TGTGCCATCAGTGAAGTCGGGGAGACCCAGTACTTC
CDR3 protein: CAISEVGETQYF
D gene: NA
V gene: TRBV10-3
J gene: TRBJ2-5
clone size: many

CDR3 DNA: TGTGCCAGCAGCCGCCTCAATCAGCCCCAGCATTTT
CDR3 protein: CASSRLNQPQHF
D gene: NA
V gene: TRBV3-1
J gene: TRBJ1-5
clone size: few

CDR3 DNA: TGTGCTAGTGGTTTGGTATTAGGGCAAAGACAAGAGACCCAGTACTTC
CDR3 protein: CASGLVLGQRQETQYF
D gene: NA
V gene: TRBV12-5
J gene: TRBJ2-5
clone size: few

CDR3 DNA: TGTGCCAGCAGCTACCACCCTGGAGCGGGGATGTACCAAGAGACCCAGTACTTC
CDR3 protein: CASSYHPGAGMYQETQYF
D gene: TRBD2
V gene: TRBV5-6
J gene: TRBJ2-5
clone size: few

CDR3 DNA: TGTGCCAGCAGCTACGGGACTAGTTTATCCGGGGAGCTGTTTTTT
CDR3 protein: CASSYGTSLSGELFF
D gene: TRBD2
V gene: TRBV7-3
J gene: TRBJ2-2
clone size: many

CDR3 DNA: TGTGCCAGCAGTGAGGGGGTAGGAACTGAAGCTTTCTTT
CDR3 protein: CASSEGVGTEAFF
D gene: NA
V gene: TRBV2
J gene: TRBJ1-1
clone size: NA

CDR3 DNA: TGTGCCATCAACGAAGGTGTTGGTAGGTCTGAGCAGTTCTTC
CDR3 protein: CAINEGVGRSEQFF
D gene: NA
V gene: TRBV10-3
J gene: TRBJ2-1
clone size: NA

CDR3 DNA: TGCGCCAGCAGCAGCACCGGGACAGTCGTCCAAGAGACCCAGTACTTC
CDR3 protein: CASSSTGTVVQETQYF
D gene: TRBD1
V gene: TRBV5-1
J gene: TRBJ2-5
clone size: many

CDR3 DNA: TGCAGTGCTAGCTTTTCCTGGGGAGGAGAAGCTTTCTTT
CDR3 protein: CSASFSWGGEAFF
D gene: NA
V gene: TRBV20-1
J gene: TRBJ1-1
clone size: NA

CDR3 DNA: TGTGCTAGTGGTTTGGGGGACACGGGCAATCAGCCCCAGCATTTT
CDR3 protein: CASGLGDTGNQPQHF
D gene: NA
V gene: TRBV12-5
J gene: TRBJ1-5
clone size: NA

CDR3 DNA: TGTGCCAGCAGCACCGGAGGGGGCAGCTATGGCTACACCTTC
CDR3 protein: CASSTGGGSYGYTF
D gene: TRBD1
V gene: TRBV7-9
J gene: TRBJ1-2
clone size: few

CDR3 DNA: TGTGCCAGCAGTTTACGGGACGCGTCGGGAGATACGCAGTATTTT
CDR3 protein: CASSLRDASGDTQYF
D gene: NA
V gene: TRBV12-3/TRBV12-4
J gene: TRBJ2-3
clone size: NA

CDR3 DNA: TGTGCCAGCAGTGAATCAGGGCACCACACAGATACGCAGTATTTT
CDR3 protein: CASSESGHHTDTQYF
D gene: NA
V gene: TRBV25-1
J gene: TRBJ2-3
clone size: many

CDR3 DNA: TGTGCCAGCAGCCAAGACTCGGGTACAACCTACAATGAGCAGTTCTTC
CDR3 protein: CASSQDSGTTYNEQFF
D gene: NA
V gene: TRBV13
J gene: TRBJ2-1
clone size: NA

CDR3 DNA: TGTGCCAGCAGTTTGCAAACAGGGGGCGTTCAGCCCCAGCATTTT
CDR3 protein: CASSLQTGGVQPQHF
D gene: TRBD1
V gene: TRBV12-3/TRBV12-4
J gene: TRBJ1-5
clone size: few

CDR3 DNA: TGTGCCAGCTCACCGGGGGATTCCTACAATGAGCAGTTCTTC
CDR3 protein: CASSPGDSYNEQFF
D gene: NA
V gene: TRBV18
J gene: TRBJ2-1
clone size: few

CDR3 DNA: TGTGCCAGCAGTGAAGAGTATCACAATCAGCCCCAGCATTTT
CDR3 protein: CASSEEYHNQPQHF
D gene: NA
V gene: TRBV2
J gene: TRBJ1-5
clone size: few

CDR3 DNA: TGTGCCAGCACGAGGGGGCTAAGCAATGAGCAGTTCTTC
CDR3 protein: CASTRGLSNEQFF
D gene: TRBD1
V gene: TRBV6-5
J gene: TRBJ2-1
clone size: NA

CDR3 DNA: TGTGCCAGCAGTCGACAGGGTCTGTACCAAGAGACCCAGTACTTC
CDR3 protein: CASSRQGLYQETQYF
D gene: TRBD1
V gene: TRBV6-5
J gene: TRBJ2-5
clone size: few

CDR3 DNA: TGTGCCAGCCTATCGCAGGGGAGGACTGAAGCTTTCTTT
CDR3 protein: CASLSQGRTEAFF
D gene: NA
V gene: TRBV2
J gene: TRBJ1-1
clone size: few

CDR3 DNA: TGTGCCAGCAGTCATAAGGACAGGGTAGTCGTTTTT
CDR3 protein: CASSHKDRVVVF
D gene: TRBD1
V gene: TRBV3-1
J gene: TRBJ2-3
clone size: many

CDR3 DNA: TGCAGTGCTACGGGGGGGCATAACTCCTACAATGAGCAGTTCTTC
CDR3 protein: CSATGGHNSYNEQFF
D gene: TRBD2
V gene: TRBV20-1
J gene: TRBJ2-1
clone size: many

CDR3 DNA: TGTGCCAGCAGTCCAGGGTACCGCACTGAAGCTTTCTTT
CDR3 protein: CASSPGYRTEAFF
D gene: NA
V gene: TRBV12-3/TRBV12-4
J gene: TRBJ1-1
clone size: many

CDR3 DNA: TGCAGCGCCAGGGGGGGGATGGCCCCCACTGAAGCTTTCTTT
CDR3 protein: CSARGGMAPTEAFF
D gene: TRBD1
V gene: TRBV29-1
J gene: TRBJ1-1
clone size: NA

CDR3 DNA: TGTGCCAGCAGCCCCCGCGAAGGCCACTATATGGGCAATCAGCCCCAGCATTTT
CDR3 protein: CASSPREGHYMGNQPQHF
D gene: NA
V gene: TRBV9
J gene: TRBJ1-5
clone size: NA

CDR3 DNA: TGTGCCTGCCCGATGGGGAACGGCTTTGGGGCCAACGTCCTGACTTTC
CDR3 protein: CACPMGNGFGANVLTF
D gene: NA
V gene: TRBV30
J gene: TRBJ2-6
clone size: NA

CDR3 DNA: TGTGCCAGCAGGCCGGGATCCCTACAAGAGACCCAGTACTTC
CDR3 protein: CASRPGSLQETQYF
D gene: NA
V gene: TRBV2
J gene: TRBJ2-5
clone size: few

CDR3 DNA: TGTGCCAGCAGTTCCTTTGGAGGGACAGCGAACACCGGGGAGCTGTTTTTT
CDR3 protein: CASSSFGGTANTGELFF
D gene: NA
V gene: TRBV7-8
J gene: TRBJ2-2
clone size: many

CDR3 DNA: TGTGCCAGCAGCTTAGCGAGGAGTCCAGAGACCCAGTACTTC
CDR3 protein: CASSLARSPETQYF
D gene: NA
V gene: TRBV7-6
J gene: TRBJ2-5
clone size: few

CDR3 DNA: TGTGCCAGCAGCCACCTCCTGGGGACAGGGACTGAAGCTTTCTTT
CDR3 protein: CASSHLLGTGTEAFF
D gene: TRBD1
V gene: TRBV3-1
J gene: TRBJ1-1
clone size: NA

CDR3 DNA: TGTGCCAGCAGGGCGGGGACTGGGGATAATTCACCCCTCCACTTT
CDR3 protein: CASRAGTGDNSPLHF
D gene: NA
V gene: TRBV7-2
J gene: TRBJ1-6
clone size: few

CDR3 DNA: TGTGCCAGCAGCCAATTCTTGTCCACAGATACGCAGTATTTT
CDR3 protein: CASSQFLSTDTQYF
D gene: NA
V gene: TRBV14
J gene: TRBJ2-3
clone size: few

CDR3 DNA: TGCGCCAGCAGCCAGAGGACAGGGGTCGCTGAAGCTTTCTTT
CDR3 protein: CASSQRTGVAEAFF
D gene: TRBD1
V gene: TRBV4-1
J gene: TRBJ1-1
clone size: few